The source of this TCR beta chain is a study of blood T cells in healthy people across ages. V was trimmed by 3 bases and J by 4 bases, leaving 10 bases between them. The CDR3 covers 13 residues. Germline CDR1 and CDR2: DFQATT and SNEGSKA (reference sequence). Each sample gave at least 6.5 million isolated PBMCs. Primers used in a second PCR of about 7 to 12 cycles were a sample-barcoded 5' primer and a J-beta primer mix. Via MiXCR, TCRdb re-called the 5' RACE reads, giving one row per CDR3 protein. The sample shows around 1,000,000 distinct CDR3 sequences, around 25% of them seen only once. These sequences were also reported in another study, on T cells of mothers and their children.

The rearrangement joins TRBV20-1 to TRBJ1-5, with unresolved D. What was sequenced was blood. This sequence originates from a girl aged 2-10 years in good health. The CDR3 DNA sequence: TGCAGTGCTAGTTACAGTCTGAATCAGCCCCAGCATTTT. Translated, it gives CSASYSLNQPQHF.